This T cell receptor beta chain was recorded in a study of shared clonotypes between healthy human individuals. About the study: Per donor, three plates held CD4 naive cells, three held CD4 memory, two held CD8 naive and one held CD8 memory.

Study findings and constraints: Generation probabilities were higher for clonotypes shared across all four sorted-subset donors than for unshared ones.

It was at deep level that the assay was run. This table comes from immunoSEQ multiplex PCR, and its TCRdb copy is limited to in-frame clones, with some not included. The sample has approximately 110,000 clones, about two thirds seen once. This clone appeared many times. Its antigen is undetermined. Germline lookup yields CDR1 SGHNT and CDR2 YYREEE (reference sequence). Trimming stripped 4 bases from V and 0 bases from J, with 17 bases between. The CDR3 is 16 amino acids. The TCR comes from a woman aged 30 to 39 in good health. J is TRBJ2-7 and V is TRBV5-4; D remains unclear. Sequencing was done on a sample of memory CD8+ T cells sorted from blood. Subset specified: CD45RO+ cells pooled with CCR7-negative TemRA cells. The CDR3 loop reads CASSQDLGKGSYEQYF. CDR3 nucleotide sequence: TGTGCCAGCAGCCAAGATCTGGGGAAGGGCTCCTACGAGCAGTACTTC.